Reported below is one T cell receptor beta chain. Each CDR3 protein gets one entry after TCRdb re-called the 5' RACE reads with MiXCR. Of roughly 290,000 distinct CDR3 sequences in the sample, roughly 8.6% were seen once. The data are from a study of identical twins. This CDR3 contains 15 residues. Per germline, CDR1 MNHEY and CDR2 SMNVEV (reference sequence). Trimming pared 1 base from V and 0 bases from J, leaving 7 bases between. The data were also submitted as part of a second study, on yellow fever vaccine responses in identical twins. From that second work: Twins' T cell vaccine responses reportedly looked partly convergent, partly personalized.

This chain uses TRBV27 with TRBJ2-1; D is undetermined. What was sequenced was CD8+ T cells sorted from blood. The TCR comes from a woman under 30 in good health. The CDR3 spells CASSLLQFSYNEQFF. In nucleotides, the CDR3 is TGTGCCAGCAGTTTATTACAGTTCTCCTACAATGAGCAGTTCTTC.